This T cell receptor (beta chain) was profiled in a study of blood T cell repertoires in COVID-19. Study at large: Italy, Spain and the United States were the sources of the convalescent and acute COVID-19 samples. T cells, B-cell-depleted T cells, or PBMCs provided the cDNA or gDNA that served as material.

Germline CDR1 reads SEHNR; CDR2 reads FQNEAQ (reference sequence). The CDR3 sequence is 19 residues long. V was pared by 1 base and J by 0 bases, with 9 bases of the junction left unmatched. As handled by the study authors: Amplification from reference gene primers served as the basis for estimated nucleated cell counts. The protocol was immunoSEQ multiplex PCR, while the TCRdb copy is restricted to in-frame clones and leaves out a portion. V, J and clone size were drawn from that table, and D and trimming were deduced from the DNA. The table lists under 150,000 clones, 85% to 90% of them singletons.

The clonotype originates from a man aged 45-60 years with active COVID-19. This chain connects TRBV7-9 to TRBJ2-1; 10 bases match TRBD2. The sample comprised peripheral blood. CDR3 loop: CASSLVQREGPSSYNEQFF. CDR3 coding DNA: TGTGCCAGCAGCTTAGTCCAGCGGGAGGGGCCTTCCTCCTACAATGAGCAGTTCTTC. The complete variable domain, with remaining parts taken from reference TRBV7-9 and TRBJ2-1, reads DTGVSQNPRHKITKRGQNVTFRCDPISEHNRLYWYRQTLGQGPEFLTYFQNEAQLEKSRLLSDRFSAERPKGSFSTLEIQRTEQGDSAMYLCASSLVQREGPSSYNEQFFGPGTRLTVL.